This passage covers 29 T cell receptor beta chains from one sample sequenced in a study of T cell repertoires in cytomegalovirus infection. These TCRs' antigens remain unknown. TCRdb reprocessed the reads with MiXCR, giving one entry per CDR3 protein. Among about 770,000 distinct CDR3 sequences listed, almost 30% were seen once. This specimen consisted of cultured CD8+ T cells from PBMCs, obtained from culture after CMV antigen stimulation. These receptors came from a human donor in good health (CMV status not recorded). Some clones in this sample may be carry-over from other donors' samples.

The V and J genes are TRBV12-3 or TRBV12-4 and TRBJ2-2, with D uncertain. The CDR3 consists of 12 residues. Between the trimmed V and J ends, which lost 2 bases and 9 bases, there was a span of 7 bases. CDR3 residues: CASSLIFWELFF. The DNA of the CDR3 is TGTGCCAGCAGTTTAATTTTTTGGGAGCTGTTTTTT.

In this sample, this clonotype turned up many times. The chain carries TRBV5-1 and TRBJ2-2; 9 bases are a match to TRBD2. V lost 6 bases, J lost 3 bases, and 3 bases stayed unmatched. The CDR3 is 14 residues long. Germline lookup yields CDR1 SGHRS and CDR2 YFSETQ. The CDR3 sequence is CASKAGGDTGELFF. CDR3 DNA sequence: TGCGCCAGCAAAGCGGGGGGAGACACCGGGGAGCTGTTTTTT.

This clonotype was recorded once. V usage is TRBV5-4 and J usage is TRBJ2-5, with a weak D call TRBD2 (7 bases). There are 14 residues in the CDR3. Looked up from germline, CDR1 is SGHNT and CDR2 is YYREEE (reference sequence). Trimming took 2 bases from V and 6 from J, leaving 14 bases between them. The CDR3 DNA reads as TGTGCCAGCAGCTTTTCGGGGGGCAAAAAGACCCAGTACTTC. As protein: CASSFSGGKKTQYF.

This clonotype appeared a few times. The CDR3 bases are TGTGCCAGCAGCAGGGGACCTTATAGCAATCAGCCCCAGCATTTT. This sequence encodes CASSRGPYSNQPQHF. This chain connects TRBV27 to TRBJ1-5; tentatively, D is TRBD1 (6 bases). Germline assignment: CDR1 MNHEY and CDR2 SMNVEV (reference sequence). The CDR3 has 15 amino acids. V lost 6 bases to trimming and J lost 0 bases, with 12 bases between them.

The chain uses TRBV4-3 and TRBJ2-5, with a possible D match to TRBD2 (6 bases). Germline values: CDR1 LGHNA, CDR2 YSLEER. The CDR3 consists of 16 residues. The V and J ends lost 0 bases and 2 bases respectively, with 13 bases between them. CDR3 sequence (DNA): TGCGCCAGCAGCCAAGAGGGAGGACGAACTCAAGAGACCCAGTACTTC. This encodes CASSQEGGRTQETQYF.

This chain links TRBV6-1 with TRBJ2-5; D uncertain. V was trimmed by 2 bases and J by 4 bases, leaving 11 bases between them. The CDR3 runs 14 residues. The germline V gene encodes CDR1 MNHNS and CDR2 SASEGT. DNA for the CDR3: TGTGCCAGCAGTGAATTGGTGTTTGGAGAGACCCAGTACTTC. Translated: CASSELVFGETQYF.

The CDR3 bases are TGTGCCAGCAGACGACAGGGAGAGAACAATGAGCAGTTCTTC. Residues: CASRRQGENNEQFF. The gene calls are TRBV6-5 and TRBJ2-1; 7 positions agree with TRBD1. Germline-derived CDR1 and CDR2 are MNHEY and SVGAGI. The J segment lost 5 bases and the V segment lost 6 bases, leaving 7 bases of the junction unmatched. The CDR3 is 14 residues long.

The CDR3 sequence is CASLDRYNEQFF. The CDR3 coding sequence is TGTGCCAGCTTAGACAGATACAATGAGCAGTTCTTC. The chain uses TRBV7-8 and TRBJ2-1; perhaps TRBD1 as D (5 bases). The CDR3 has 12 amino acids. Germline assignment: CDR1 SGHVS and CDR2 FQNEAQ. V was shortened by 8 bases and J by 4 bases, with 9 bases between the two germline ends.

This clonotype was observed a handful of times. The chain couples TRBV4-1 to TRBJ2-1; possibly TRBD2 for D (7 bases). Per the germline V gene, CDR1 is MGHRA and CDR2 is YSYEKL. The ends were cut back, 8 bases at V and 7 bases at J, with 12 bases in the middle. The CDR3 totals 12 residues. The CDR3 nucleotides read TGCGCCAGCGGGGGGGCTGGGAATGAGCAGTTCTTC. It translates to CASGGAGNEQFF.

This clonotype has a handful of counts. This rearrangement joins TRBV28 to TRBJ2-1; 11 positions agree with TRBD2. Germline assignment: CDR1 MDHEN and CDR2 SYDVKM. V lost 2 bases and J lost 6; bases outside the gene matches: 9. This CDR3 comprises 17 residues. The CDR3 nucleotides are TGTGCCAGCAGTTTAGGCCTAGCGGGGGGAGCCGCCAATGAGCAGTTCTTC. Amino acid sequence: CASSLGLAGGAANEQFF.

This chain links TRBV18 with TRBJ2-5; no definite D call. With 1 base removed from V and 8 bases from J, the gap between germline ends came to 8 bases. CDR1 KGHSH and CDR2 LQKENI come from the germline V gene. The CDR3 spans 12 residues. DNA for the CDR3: TGTGCCAGCTCACCACGGGCAAGAACCCAGTACTTC. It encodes CASSPRARTQYF.

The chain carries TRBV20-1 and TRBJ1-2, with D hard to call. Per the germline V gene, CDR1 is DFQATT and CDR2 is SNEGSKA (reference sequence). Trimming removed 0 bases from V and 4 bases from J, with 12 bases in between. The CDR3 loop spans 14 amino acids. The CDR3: CSARDEGGFYGYTF. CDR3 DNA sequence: TGCAGTGCTAGAGATGAGGGAGGGTTCTATGGCTACACCTTC.

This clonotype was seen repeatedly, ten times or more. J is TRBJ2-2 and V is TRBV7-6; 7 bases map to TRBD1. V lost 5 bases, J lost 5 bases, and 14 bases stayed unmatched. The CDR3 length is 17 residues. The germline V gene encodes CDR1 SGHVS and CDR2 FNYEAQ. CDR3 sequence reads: CASSTRRQGQRTGELFF. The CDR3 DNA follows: TGTGCCAGCAGCACCCGGAGACAGGGCCAAAGGACCGGGGAGCTGTTTTTT.

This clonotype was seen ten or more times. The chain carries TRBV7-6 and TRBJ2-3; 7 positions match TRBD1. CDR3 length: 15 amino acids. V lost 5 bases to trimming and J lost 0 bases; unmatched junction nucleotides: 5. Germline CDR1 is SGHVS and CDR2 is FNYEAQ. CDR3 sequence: CASSRGTASTDTQYF. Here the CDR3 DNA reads TGTGCCAGCAGCCGAGGGACAGCTAGCACAGATACGCAGTATTTT.

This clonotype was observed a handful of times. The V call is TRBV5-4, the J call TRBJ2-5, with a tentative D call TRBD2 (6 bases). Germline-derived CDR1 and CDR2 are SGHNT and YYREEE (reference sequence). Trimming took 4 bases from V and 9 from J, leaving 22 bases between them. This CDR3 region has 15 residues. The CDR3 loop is CASSGRGATPGAQYF. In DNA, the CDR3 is TGTGCCAGCAGCGGGAGAGGGGCCACTCCGGGGGCCCAGTACTTC.

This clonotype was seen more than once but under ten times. The DNA of the CDR3 is TGCAGCGTCGGGACAGGGGAGTCCTACGAGCAGTACTTC. Translation gives CSVGTGESYEQYF. This sequence joins TRBV29-1 and TRBJ2-7; 10 nucleotides agree with TRBD1. The CDR3 length is 13 residues. Looked up from germline, CDR1 is SQVTM and CDR2 is ANQGSEA. With 6 bases clipped from V and 1 base from J, the junction kept 3 bases outside the gene matches.

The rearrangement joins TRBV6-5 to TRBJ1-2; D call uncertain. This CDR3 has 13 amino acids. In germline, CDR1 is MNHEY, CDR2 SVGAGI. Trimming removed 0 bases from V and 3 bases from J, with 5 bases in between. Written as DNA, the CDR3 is TGTGCCAGCAGTTACTCACCCGACTATGGCTACACCTTC. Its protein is CASSYSPDYGYTF.

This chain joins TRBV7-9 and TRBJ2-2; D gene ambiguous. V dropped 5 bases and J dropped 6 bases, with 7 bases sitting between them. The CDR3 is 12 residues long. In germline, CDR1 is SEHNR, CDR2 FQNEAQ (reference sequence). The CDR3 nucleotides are TGTGCCAGCAGCCCGGCTCCCGGGGAGCTGTTTTTT. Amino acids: CASSPAPGELFF.

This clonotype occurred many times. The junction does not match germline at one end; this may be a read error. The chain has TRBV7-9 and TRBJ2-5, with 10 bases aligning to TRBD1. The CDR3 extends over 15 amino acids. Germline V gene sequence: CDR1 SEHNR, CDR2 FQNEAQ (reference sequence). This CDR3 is CASSLRDRGKETQYF. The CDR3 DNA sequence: TGTGCTAGCAGTCTTCGGGACAGGGGTAAAGAGACCCAGTACTTC. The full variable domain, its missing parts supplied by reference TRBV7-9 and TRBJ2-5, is DTGVSQNPRHKITKRGQNVTFRCDPISEHNRLYWYRQTLGQGPEFLTYFQNEAQLEKSRLLSDRFSAERPKGSFSTLEIQRTEQGDSAMYLCASSLRDRGKETQYFGPGTRLLVL.

The DNA for the CDR3 is TGTGCCAGCAGTGAAGACAGAGGAAATATTAAATACAATGAGCAGTTCTTC. Residues: CASSEDRGNIKYNEQFF. The rearrangement uses TRBV2 and TRBJ2-1; no clear D. The V end was cut by 1 base, the J end by 4 bases, with 17 bases between. Germline V gene lookup returns CDR1 SNHLY and CDR2 FYNNEI. The CDR3 length is 17 residues.

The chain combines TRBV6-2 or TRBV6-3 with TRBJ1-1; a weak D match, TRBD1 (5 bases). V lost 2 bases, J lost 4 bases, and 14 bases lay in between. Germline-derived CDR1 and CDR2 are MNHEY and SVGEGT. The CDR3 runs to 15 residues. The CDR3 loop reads CASSYTHQGRTEAFF. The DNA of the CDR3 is TGTGCCAGCAGTTACACGCATCAGGGTCGCACTGAAGCTTTCTTT.

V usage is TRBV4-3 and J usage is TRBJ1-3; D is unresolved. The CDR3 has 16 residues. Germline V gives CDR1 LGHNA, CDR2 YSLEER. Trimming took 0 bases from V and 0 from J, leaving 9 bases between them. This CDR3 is CASSQDELDSGNTIYF. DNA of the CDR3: TGCGCCAGCAGCCAAGATGAGTTAGACTCTGGAAACACCATATATTTT.

The CDR3 spells CASSLSLAGGPNEQFF. CDR3 nucleotide sequence: TGTGCCAGCAGCCTATCACTAGCGGGGGGGCCGAATGAGCAGTTCTTC. The V and J genes are TRBV6-6 and TRBJ2-1; 13 bases match TRBD2. The CDR3 extends over 16 amino acids. CDR1 is MNHNY and CDR2 is SVGAGI in the germline V gene (reference sequence). Unmatched junction bases numbered 9, after V lost 6 bases and J lost 7 bases.

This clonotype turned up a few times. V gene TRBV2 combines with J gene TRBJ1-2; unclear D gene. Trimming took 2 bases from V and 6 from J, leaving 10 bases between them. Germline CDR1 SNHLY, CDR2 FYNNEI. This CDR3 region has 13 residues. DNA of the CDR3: TGTGCCAGCAGTGAAATGTGGGCCGATGGCTACACCTTC. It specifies CASSEMWADGYTF.

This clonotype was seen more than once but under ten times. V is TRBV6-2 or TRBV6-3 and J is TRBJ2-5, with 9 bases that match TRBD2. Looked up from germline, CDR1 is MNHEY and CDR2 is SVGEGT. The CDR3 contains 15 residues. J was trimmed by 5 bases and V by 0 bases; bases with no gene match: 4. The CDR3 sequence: CASSYSLAGYETQYF. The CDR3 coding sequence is TGTGCCAGCAGTTACTCTCTAGCGGGGTATGAGACCCAGTACTTC.

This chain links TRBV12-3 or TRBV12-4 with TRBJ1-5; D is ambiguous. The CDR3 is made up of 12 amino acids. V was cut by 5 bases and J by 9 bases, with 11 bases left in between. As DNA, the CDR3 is TGTGCCAGCAGTAGGGATTTGGGGCCCCAGCATTTT. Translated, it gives CASSRDLGPQHF.

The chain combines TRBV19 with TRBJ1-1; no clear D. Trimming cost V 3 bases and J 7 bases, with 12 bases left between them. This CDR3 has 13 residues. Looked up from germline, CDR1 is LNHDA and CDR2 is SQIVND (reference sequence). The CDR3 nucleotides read TGTGCCAGTAGTATGGTACCCCGGGATGAAGCTTTCTTT. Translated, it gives CASSMVPRDEAFF.

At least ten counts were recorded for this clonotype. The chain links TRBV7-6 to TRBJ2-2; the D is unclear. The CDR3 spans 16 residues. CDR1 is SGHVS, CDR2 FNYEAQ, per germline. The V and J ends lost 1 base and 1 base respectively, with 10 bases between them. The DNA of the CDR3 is TGTGCCAGCAGCTTAGGGGGTCGGATGAACACCGGGGAGCTGTTTTTT. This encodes CASSLGGRMNTGELFF.

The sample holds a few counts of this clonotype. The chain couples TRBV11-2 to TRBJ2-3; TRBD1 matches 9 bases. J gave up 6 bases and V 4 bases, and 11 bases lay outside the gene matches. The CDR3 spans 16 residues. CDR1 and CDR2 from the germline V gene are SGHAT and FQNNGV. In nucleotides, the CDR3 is TGTGCCAGCAGCTCGTGGGAGACAGGGGGTTTGGATACGCAGTATTTT. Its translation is CASSSWETGGLDTQYF.